A single sample gave rise to the 15 T cell receptor beta chains below, sequenced in a study of sequential checkpoint blockade in melanoma. Repertoires were generated with immunoSEQ multiplex PCR, while TCRdb's copy carries only in-frame clones and drops some. The sample lists thousands of clones; under 25% were seen once. The treatment was: randomized to nivolumab then ipilimumab (arm A) or the reverse (arm B). The sequences come from tumor tissue (inferred from file names), collected from a patient given nivolumab and ipilimumab in sequence. All receptors derive from a human donor with melanoma.

V gene TRBV7-4 combines with J gene TRBJ1-5; D might be TRBD1 (5 bases). Germline loops: CDR1 SGHVT, CDR2 SQSDAQ. This CDR3 comprises 16 residues. V shed 5 bases and J shed 1 base, with 15 bases lying between them. The CDR3 reads CASSVGVGASNQPQHF. The DNA for the CDR3 is TGTGCCAGCAGCGTAGGGGTAGGGGCGAGCAATCAGCCCCAGCATTTT.

This clone was recorded a few times. This rearrangement joins TRBV25-1 to TRBJ1-2, with D tentatively TRBD1 (5 bases). V gave up 4 bases and J gave up 8 bases, with 14 bases separating them. This CDR3 is built from 13 residues. Looked up from germline, CDR1 is MGHDK and CDR2 is SYGVNS. The CDR3 here is CASSVDSREGYTF. The CDR3, as DNA: TGTGCCAGCAGTGTCGACAGTCGTGAGGGCTACACCTTC.

This clone ranks as medium-sized. J is TRBJ2-5 and V is TRBV30; possibly TRBD2 for D (5 bases). The CDR3 consists of 14 residues. Germline CDR1 is GTSNPN and CDR2 is SVGIG (reference sequence). V was pared by 4 bases and J by 4 bases, with 16 bases between. DNA for the CDR3: TGTGCCTGGATGGCGGGTCGGGGTGTAGAGACCCAGTACTTC. This codes for CAWMAGRGVETQYF.

The sample holds many counts of this clone. This chain links TRBV12-5 with TRBJ1-6; 7 bases align to TRBD1. The CDR3 is made up of 14 amino acids. Germline-derived CDR1 and CDR2 are LGHNT and FRNRAP. The CDR3 reads CATRDPPGGSPLHF. The DNA of the CDR3 is TGTGCCACCCGGGACCCTCCAGGGGGATCACCCCTCCACTTT.

This clone was seen a handful of times. V and J are TRBV23-1 and TRBJ2-1; 10 positions agree with TRBD2. TRBV23-1 qualifies as an ORF whose function is uncertain. This CDR3 comprises 17 residues. The V and J ends lost 6 bases and 8 bases, in that order; junction bases with no gene match: 16. The CDR3 DNA reads as TGCGCCAGCAGCCAAGACCCTTTAGCGGGGGGCCGGGATGAGCAGTTCTTC. It encodes CASSQDPLAGGRDEQFF.

This clone has a handful of counts. CDR3: CASKDSGTEAFF. The CDR3 coding sequence is TGTGCCAGCAAGGACAGTGGGACTGAAGCTTTCTTT. The chain recombines TRBV14 with TRBJ1-1, with a tentative D call TRBD1 (6 bases). V lost 7 bases, J lost 5 bases, and 11 bases lay in between. The CDR3 spans 12 residues. Germline V lookup: CDR1 SGHDN, CDR2 FVKESK.

The table lists this clone with a count of one. In nucleotides, the CDR3 is TGTGCCAGTAGTACACGGCCCCCGAGGAGTCCAGATACGCAGTATTTT. It yields the protein CASSTRPPRSPDTQYF. V and J are TRBV19 and TRBJ2-3; no clear D gene. Germline-derived CDR1 and CDR2 are LNHDA and SQIVND (reference sequence). The CDR3 runs to 16 residues. V gave up 4 bases and J gave up 4 bases, with 18 bases separating them.

This clone was observed a few times. Coverage ceases 1 residue before the CDR3 finishes, and the germline J gene fills in the end. This sequence joins TRBV10-3 and TRBJ1-6; no definite D call. V lost 0 bases, J lost 8 bases, and 5 bases lay in between. Per germline, CDR1 ENHRY and CDR2 SYGVKD. This CDR3 is 13 amino acids long. The CDR3 loop reads CAISESPDSPLHF. The CDR3 bases that were read are TGTGCCATCAGTGAGTCACCCGATTCACCCCTCCAC.

This clone showed up just a few times. The CDR3 DNA reads TGTGCAAGTCGCTTAGCGCCGGGGAATCAGCCCCAGCATTTT. This codes for CASRLAPGNQPQHF. V usage is TRBV12-2 and J usage is TRBJ1-5. TRBV12-2 is described as a pseudogene. This CDR3 is 14 amino acids long.

This clone was seen a handful of times. CDR3 residues: CSARDTHTEAFF. CDR3 nucleotides: TGCAGCGCCCGGGACACGCATACTGAAGCTTTCTTT. This chain connects TRBV29-1 to TRBJ1-1; TRBD1 is a possible D gene (6 bases). Trimming removed 7 bases from V and 5 bases from J, with 14 bases in between. Germline assignment: CDR1 SQVTM and CDR2 ANQGSEA. CDR3 length: 12 amino acids.

The rearrangement uses TRBV12-5 and TRBJ1-5; D not resolved. Trimming removed 1 base at V and 1 base at J, with 11 bases between. This CDR3 is 16 amino acids long. Germline V gene lookup returns CDR1 LGHNT and CDR2 FRNRAP. The chain's CDR3 is CASGLDRARSNQPQHF. CDR3 DNA sequence: TGTGCTAGTGGTTTGGACCGGGCCAGAAGCAATCAGCCCCAGCATTTT.

The chain joins TRBV30 to TRBJ1-4; perhaps TRBD1 as D (6 bases). The germline V gene has CDR1 GTSNPN and CDR2 SVGIG (reference sequence). Trimming removed 1 base at V and 3 bases at J, with 12 bases between. This CDR3 is 15 amino acids long. The chain's CDR3 is CAWSETGFSNEKLFF. In nucleotides, the CDR3 is TGTGCCTGGAGTGAAACAGGGTTTTCTAATGAAAAACTGTTTTTT.

The table lists this clone with a few counts. This CDR3 is CASSREGRTLLHF. The DNA for the CDR3 is TGTGCCAGTAGTCGAGAGGGACGGACCTTGCTCCACTTT. The gene calls are TRBV19 and TRBJ1-6; D is perhaps TRBD1 (5 bases). CDR1 LNHDA and CDR2 SQIVND come from the germline V gene (reference sequence). V shed 5 bases and J shed 16 bases, with 18 bases lying between them. This CDR3 is 13 amino acids long.

This clone was seen a few times. The chain couples TRBV11-3 to TRBJ1-2, with D possibly matching TRBD1 (5 bases). Germline assignment: CDR1 SGHNT and CDR2 YENEEA. This CDR3 region has 14 residues. V dropped 5 bases and J dropped 4 bases, with 14 bases sitting between them. The CDR3 sequence is CASSQQDRLYGYTF. DNA of the CDR3: TGTGCCAGCAGCCAACAGGACCGTCTCTATGGCTACACCTTC.

This clone came up many times. The V and J genes are TRBV11-3 and TRBJ2-5, with D possibly TRBD1 on 6 matching bases. V lost 5 bases to trimming and J lost 5 bases, with 15 bases between them. The CDR3 sequence is 14 residues long. Germline V lookup: CDR1 SGHNT, CDR2 YENEEA. The CDR3 DNA reads as TGTGCCAGCAGCGCTACAGGGAAGGGGGAGACCCAGTACTTC. Amino acid sequence: CASSATGKGETQYF.